The 9 T cell receptor beta chains below come from one sample, sequenced in a study of T cell repertoires in cytomegalovirus infection. TCRdb independently ran MiXCR on the reads; one entry per CDR3 protein. The profile covers approximately 990,000 distinct CDR3 sequences, with 30% to 40% appearing a single time and over 12% taken by the ten largest. The antigens for these receptors are not known. The sequenced sample was cultured CD8+ T cells from PBMCs, obtained from culture after CMV antigen stimulation. Source of these receptors: a human donor in good health (CMV status not recorded). Some clones in this sample may be carry-over from other donors' samples.

This clonotype showed up many times. V gene TRBV6-2 or TRBV6-3 combines with J gene TRBJ1-1; the match to TRBD1 covers 7 bases. V gave up 7 bases and J gave up 0 bases; unmatched junction bases: 8. This CDR3 is built from 15 residues. Germline CDR1 MNHEY, CDR2 SVGEGT. CDR3 residues: CASMVAGGVNTEAFF. DNA of the CDR3: TGTGCCAGCATGGTGGCAGGGGGAGTGAACACTGAAGCTTTCTTT.

The rearrangement links TRBV12-3 or TRBV12-4 to TRBJ2-3, with D unclear. The CDR3 has 15 residues. V was clipped by 5 bases and J by 0 bases, with 12 bases between them. CDR3 DNA: TGTGCCAGCAGTCCAATCCCTGGGAGCACAGATACGCAGTATTTT. Translated: CASSPIPGSTDTQYF.

The V and J genes are TRBV5-1 and TRBJ2-1; no clear D. The ends were cut back, 1 base at V and 3 bases at J, with 11 bases in the middle. Germline assignment: CDR1 SGHRS and CDR2 YFSETQ. This CDR3 has 15 residues. CDR3 loop: CASSLFPDLYNEQFF. The CDR3 DNA reads TGCGCCAGCAGCTTGTTTCCGGACCTCTACAATGAGCAGTTCTTC.

The chain has TRBV6-5 and TRBJ1-1; D gene ambiguous. The CDR3 consists of 14 residues. V was pared by 2 bases and J by 5 bases, with 12 bases between. Germline values: CDR1 MNHEY, CDR2 SVGAGI. The CDR3 DNA sequence: TGTGCCAGCAGTTACGATCTCGGAAGAACTGAAGCTTTCTTT. Amino acid sequence: CASSYDLGRTEAFF.

Concerning this clonotype itself: This may arise from a read error, as a much more abundant clone is one base away. The DNA of the CDR3 is TGTACCAGCAGCTTTAGGGGACATAGCAATCAGCCCCAGCATTTT. This sequence encodes CTSSFRGHSNQPQHF. The V and J genes are TRBV7-2 and TRBJ1-5, with TRBD1 as a possible D gene (6 bases). V was clipped by 3 bases and J by 0 bases, with 9 bases between them. The V gene's germline CDR1 is SGHTA and CDR2 FQGNSA. This CDR3 contains 15 residues.

The sample holds many counts of this clonotype. The rearrangement links TRBV7-8 to TRBJ2-7; 10 nucleotides align to TRBD1. This CDR3 has 16 residues. V shed 4 bases, J shed 5 bases, and the junction held 11 bases outside the gene matches. Germline CDR1 reads SGHVS; CDR2 reads FQNEAQ. The CDR3 protein is CASSSTDRGFNDEQYV. CDR3 in DNA: TGTGCCAGCAGCTCAACGGACAGGGGGTTCAATGACGAGCAGTACGTC.

This clonotype appeared a few times. The rearrangement links TRBV10-3 to TRBJ2-5; maybe TRBD2 (7 bases). This CDR3 spans 16 amino acids. V gave up 8 bases and J gave up 2 bases, with 21 bases separating them. Germline V lookup: CDR1 ENHRY, CDR2 SYGVKD. CDR3 amino acids: CAIGGRRERGQETQYF. The CDR3 DNA reads TGTGCCATCGGGGGCAGGCGGGAGCGAGGGCAAGAGACCCAGTACTTC.

The V call is TRBV27, the J call TRBJ1-1, with D perhaps matching TRBD1 (6 bases). Per germline, CDR1 MNHEY and CDR2 SMNVEV (reference sequence). Deletions cut 4 bases from V and 10 bases from J, with 10 bases between. CDR3 length: 11 amino acids. The CDR3: CASSSTGLAFF. For the CDR3, the DNA is TGTGCCAGCAGTTCCACAGGGTTAGCTTTCTTT.

The rearrangement links TRBV6-5 to TRBJ1-5; 11 nucleotides agree with TRBD1. V lost 2 bases to trimming and J lost 0 bases; unmatched junction nucleotides: 12. Germline V gives CDR1 MNHEY, CDR2 SVGAGI. The CDR3 spans 20 residues. The CDR3 DNA reads as TGTGCCAGCAGTTACATCGGACAGGGGGCACGAACCGATAGCAATCAGCCCCAGCATTTT. This sequence encodes CASSYIGQGARTDSNQPQHF.